Listed below are T cell receptor beta chains from one sample, sequenced in a study of blood T cells in healthy people across ages. TCRdb re-analysed the 5' RACE reads in MiXCR, keeping a single row per CDR3 protein. The repertoire holds 800,000 or so distinct CDR3 sequences, with roughly 25% as singletons. This sample also appeared in a second study, on T cells of mothers and their children.

Sequencing was performed on blood. These receptors were collected from a boy between 5 and 17 years old in good health. CDR3s include the opening cysteine and the closing phenylalanine or tryptophan. Each record gives: clone size, J gene, D gene, V gene, CDR3 protein, CDR3 DNA. The D gene is left open where the match is weak. Only some rows state a clone size, as once, few, many or a class for expanded clones.

few,TRBJ2-5,NA,TRBV2,CASYGGGETQYF,TGTGCCAGCTATGGGGGAGGAGAGACCCAGTACTTC
NA,TRBJ1-2,NA,TRBV9,CASSLGYTANYGYTF,TGTGCCAGCAGCCTTGGTTACACCGCTAACTATGGCTACACCTTC
NA,TRBJ1-2,NA,TRBV14,CVSSQAGDAYGYTF,TGTGTCAGCAGCCAAGCGGGGGACGCCTATGGCTACACCTTC
NA,TRBJ2-1,NA,TRBV29-1,CSVPPYRNEQFF,TGCAGCGTCCCCCCATATCGGAATGAGCAGTTCTTC
few,TRBJ1-2,NA,TRBV2,CASSGDNYGYTF,TGTGCCAGCAGTGGGGATAACTATGGCTACACCTTC
NA,TRBJ1-2,NA,TRBV18,CASSPTLDSSYGYTF,TGTGCCAGCTCACCGACCCTAGACAGTAGCTATGGCTACACCTTC
few,TRBJ1-6,TRBD1,TRBV4-3,CASSPSWDRDNSPLHF,TGCGCCAGCAGCCCGAGCTGGGACAGGGATAATTCACCCCTCCACTTT
few,TRBJ2-1,NA,TRBV20-1,CSARKRQAPSYNEQFF,TGCAGTGCTAGGAAACGACAGGCTCCCTCCTACAATGAGCAGTTCTTC
few,TRBJ1-2,NA,TRBV5-6,CASSTTGTNYGYTF,TGTGCCAGCAGCACCACCGGGACTAACTATGGCTACACCTTC
NA,TRBJ1-5,NA,TRBV20-1,CSARMANQPQHF,TGCAGTGCTAGAATGGCCAATCAGCCCCAGCATTTT
NA,TRBJ2-7,TRBD2,TRBV27,CASSFGLAGDVYEQYF,TGTGCCAGCAGTTTCGGGCTAGCGGGAGACGTATACGAGCAGTACTTC
NA,TRBJ2-7,NA,TRBV29-1,CSVEAISDYEQYF,TGCAGCGTTGAGGCTATCTCCGACTACGAGCAGTACTTC
few,TRBJ1-2,TRBD1,TRBV5-1,CASSYDRGALGYTF,TGCGCCAGCAGCTACGACAGGGGGGCGCTTGGCTACACCTTC
few,TRBJ2-5,NA,TRBV20-1,CSATTTGGTQYF,TGCAGTGCTACGACGACAGGCGGAACCCAGTACTTC
NA,TRBJ2-7,NA,TRBV7-8,CASSLAARGRSYEQYF,TGTGCCAGCAGCTTAGCGGCCAGGGGCAGGTCCTACGAGCAGTACTTC
NA,TRBJ2-5,NA,TRBV28,CASVALTGGETQYF,TGTGCCAGCGTCGCCCTGACAGGAGGGGAGACCCAGTACTTC
NA,TRBJ2-3,TRBD1,TRBV15,CATSRVNRGADTQYF,TGTGCCACCAGCAGAGTGAACAGGGGAGCAGATACGCAGTATTTT
NA,TRBJ2-5,NA,TRBV28,CASSLLAWETQYF,TGTGCCAGCAGTCTACTAGCCTGGGAGACCCAGTACTTC
NA,TRBJ1-3,TRBD1,TRBV25-1,CASSHRDRSALGNTIYF,TGTGCCAGCAGTCACCGGGACAGGTCGGCTCTTGGAAACACCATATATTTT
NA,TRBJ2-1,TRBD2,TRBV29-1,CSALGGSHSYNEQFF,TGCAGCGCCCTGGGCGGGAGCCACTCCTACAATGAGCAGTTCTTC
NA,TRBJ2-3,TRBD2,TRBV20-1,CSAREGGLAGATDTQYF,TGCAGTGCTAGAGAGGGGGGACTAGCGGGGGCCACAGATACGCAGTATTTT
NA,TRBJ2-1,NA,TRBV28,CASTPLWAGHYNEQFF,TGTGCCAGCACCCCCCTATGGGCAGGACACTACAATGAGCAGTTCTTC
NA,TRBJ1-1,NA,TRBV5-1,CASSFQQGGPREAFF,TGCGCCAGCAGCTTTCAGCAGGGAGGCCCTCGTGAGGCTTTCTTT
few,TRBJ1-2,NA,TRBV6-6,CASSGRLFIYGYTF,TGTGCCAGCAGCGGCAGGCTTTTTATCTATGGCTACACCTTC
NA,TRBJ1-1,NA,TRBV30,CAWSVEREAFF,TGTGCCTGGAGTGTAGAACGGGAAGCTTTCTTT
few,TRBJ2-3,NA,TRBV7-8,CASSPRYRTDTQYF,TGTGCCAGCAGCCCCCGTTACCGCACAGATACGCAGTATTTT
NA,TRBJ2-3,TRBD2,TRBV5-1,CASSDGTSAQVTQYF,TGCGCCAGCAGCGACGGGACTAGCGCCCAAGTTACGCAGTATTTT
NA,TRBJ1-1,NA,TRBV6-5,CASNQGWDTEAFF,TGTGCCAGCAATCAGGGTTGGGACACTGAAGCTTTCTTT
few,TRBJ2-7,NA,TRBV28,CASSFMGTPSYEQYF,TGTGCCAGCAGTTTCATGGGCACCCCCTCCTACGAGCAGTACTTC
few,TRBJ1-1,TRBD1,TRBV11-2,CASSLRQGGTEAFF,TGTGCCAGCAGCCTCCGACAGGGCGGGACTGAAGCTTTCTTT
few,TRBJ2-1,NA,TRBV4-3,CASSQGYTNEQFF,TGCGCCAGCAGCCAGGGTTATACCAATGAGCAGTTCTTC
NA,TRBJ2-1,TRBD2,TRBV14,CASSQAGLAYDNEQFF,TGTGCCAGCAGCCAAGCGGGACTAGCGTACGACAATGAGCAGTTCTTC
NA,TRBJ2-3,NA,TRBV6-5,CATARQDGTDTQYF,TGTGCCACCGCTCGACAGGATGGCACAGATACGCAGTATTTT
NA,TRBJ2-7,TRBD2,TRBV29-1,CSAEAGGSSYEQYF,TGCAGCGCTGAAGCGGGGGGGAGCTCCTACGAGCAGTACTTC
NA,TRBJ1-4,TRBD1,TRBV6-1,CASSTGTGGAVWGKLFF,TGTGCCAGCAGTACCGGGACAGGGGGCGCGGTCTGGGGAAAACTGTTTTTT
few,TRBJ2-5,NA,TRBV7-9,CASSHRDSREQYF,TGTGCCAGCAGCCACCGGGACTCGAGGGAGCAGTACTTC
few,TRBJ2-7,NA,TRBV18,CASSPPRITRASEQYF,TGTGCCAGCTCACCACCGAGGATAACCCGAGCCTCCGAGCAGTACTTC
few,TRBJ2-1,NA,TRBV29-1,CSVERREGEQFF,TGCAGCGTTGAAAGGCGGGAAGGAGAGCAGTTCTTC
NA,TRBJ2-3,NA,TRBV29-1,CSAKMGEDTQYF,TGCAGCGCAAAGATGGGGGAAGATACGCAGTATTTT
NA,TRBJ2-2,TRBD2,TRBV20-1,CSASPRKGGSKPGELFF,TGCAGTGCCTCCCCCCGAAAAGGCGGGAGTAAACCCGGGGAGCTGTTTTTT
NA,TRBJ1-2,NA,TRBV20-1,CSASNYGYTF,TGCAGTGCTAGCAACTATGGCTACACCTTC
many,TRBJ2-7,NA,TRBV7-2,CASSLGVDRPYEQYF,TGTGCCAGCAGCTTAGGGGTAGACCGCCCCTACGAGCAGTACTTC
NA,TRBJ1-3,NA,TRBV28,CASSLLGQYNSGNTIYF,TGTGCCAGCAGCCTATTGGGGCAGTATAACTCTGGAAACACCATATATTTT
NA,TRBJ1-1,TRBD1,TRBV7-9,CASSTAGGPEAFF,TGTGCCAGCAGCACCGCAGGGGGCCCTGAAGCTTTCTTT
NA,TRBJ1-4,TRBD1,TRBV5-5,CASSPYRGHEKLFF,TGTGCCAGCAGCCCGTACAGGGGGCATGAAAAACTGTTTTTT
NA,TRBJ2-1,NA,TRBV12-3/TRBV12-4,CVSSPANSYNEQFF,TGTGTCAGTTCCCCAGCGAACTCCTACAATGAGCAGTTCTTC
once,TRBJ2-1,NA,TRBV6-2/TRBV6-3,CASSYSERYNEQFF,TGTGCCAGCAGTTATAGTGAAAGGTACAATGAGCAGTTCTTC
NA,TRBJ2-1,TRBD2,TRBV29-1,CSVVPSGGYNEQFF,TGCAGCGTTGTACCTAGCGGGGGTTACAATGAGCAGTTCTTC
few,TRBJ2-5,TRBD1,TRBV11-2,CASSLAGQYQETQYF,TGTGCCAGCAGCTTAGCGGGACAGTACCAAGAGACCCAGTACTTC
NA,TRBJ2-7,TRBD1,TRBV6-2/TRBV6-3,CASGTGVAYEQYF,TGTGCCAGCGGGACAGGGGTGGCCTACGAGCAGTACTTC
NA,TRBJ2-1,TRBD2,TRBV7-3,CASSLGLTGYNEQFF,TGTGCCAGCAGCTTGGGACTAACGGGATACAATGAGCAGTTCTTC
few,TRBJ2-5,TRBD1,TRBV6-5,CASRTGGSETQYF,TGTGCCAGCAGAACAGGGGGAAGCGAGACCCAGTACTTC
few,TRBJ2-7,NA,TRBV2,CASNTPEGESSYEQYF,TGTGCCAGCAACACCCCAGAGGGGGAGAGCTCCTACGAGCAGTACTTC
few,TRBJ2-5,NA,TRBV6-2/TRBV6-3,CASSYEAATWTQYF,TGTGCCAGCAGTTACGAGGCGGCAACATGGACCCAGTACTTC